The 9 T cell receptor beta chains below all came from one sample that was sequenced in a study of blood T cell repertoires in COVID-19. Method: immunoSEQ multiplex PCR; TCRdb's copy keeps in-frame clones and lacks some. In the table there are roughly 69,000 clones, approximately 88% of which are singletons. Input material: peripheral blood. Receptors originate from a human donor in a cohort sampled during active COVID-19.

The chain has TRBV19 and TRBJ1-1; D ambiguous. Trimming took 6 bases from V and 6 from J, leaving 8 bases between them. Per germline, CDR1 LNHDA and CDR2 SQIVND (reference sequence). This CDR3 contains 11 residues. This CDR3 is CASSDRAEAFF. The CDR3 DNA is TGTGCCAGTAGCGACCGGGCTGAAGCTTTCTTT.

This chain joins TRBV25-1 and TRBJ2-5; D is ambiguous. V was cut by 0 bases and J by 2 bases, with 4 bases left in between. Germline V CDR1 and CDR2: MGHDK, SYGVNS. CDR3 size: 13 residues. In DNA form, the CDR3 reads TGTGCCAGCAGTGAATATAATCAAGAGACCCAGTACTTC. Protein product: CASSEYNQETQYF.

The chain recombines TRBV19 with TRBJ1-3; D is unresolved. In germline, CDR1 is LNHDA, CDR2 SQIVND (reference sequence). V lost 3 bases to trimming and J lost 0 bases, with 9 bases between them. There are 15 residues in the CDR3. The CDR3 protein is CASSMAVDSGNTIYF. CDR3 DNA sequence: TGTGCCAGTAGTATGGCGGTCGACTCTGGAAACACCATATATTTT.

This chain joins TRBV5-1 and TRBJ2-7; D call uncertain. The CDR3 totals 14 residues. CDR1 is SGHRS, CDR2 YFSETQ, per germline. V gave up 0 bases and J gave up 5 bases, with 12 bases separating them. The CDR3 loop reads CASSLGRIIDEQYF. CDR3 nucleotides: TGCGCCAGCAGCTTGGGCAGGATCATAGACGAGCAGTACTTC.

This rearrangement joins TRBV15 to TRBJ2-1; the D is unclear. Germline CDR1 and CDR2: LNHNV and YYDKDF (reference sequence). The CDR3 length is 13 residues. Trimming took 1 base from V and 8 from J, leaving 9 bases between them. This CDR3 is CATSRGPVHEQFF. CDR3 nucleotides: TGTGCCACCAGCAGAGGGCCTGTCCATGAGCAGTTCTTC.

The V and J genes are TRBV5-6 and TRBJ1-5, with 8 bases identical to TRBD1. The V gene's germline CDR1 is SGHDT and CDR2 YYEEEE. V lost 4 bases and J lost 1; bases outside the gene matches: 1. This CDR3 is 14 amino acids long. The CDR3: CASSRTGSNQPQHF. DNA for the CDR3: TGTGCCAGCAGCCGGACAGGGAGCAATCAGCCCCAGCATTTT.

This sequence joins TRBV7-5 and TRBJ1-1; the tabulated D call, TRBD1, remains unverified against the DNA. TRBV7-5 is tagged as a pseudogene. The CDR3 consists of 14 residues. The CDR3 nucleotides read TGTGTCAGAAGCTTAGCAGGGGCTTACACTGAAGCTTTCTTT. Translation gives CVRSLAGAYTEAFF.

The V and J genes are TRBV5-1 and TRBJ2-5; TRBD1 matches 12 bases. Germline V gene lookup returns CDR1 SGHRS and CDR2 YFSETQ. Trimming cost V 0 bases and J 5 bases; bases outside gene matches: 5. This CDR3 spans 16 amino acids. CDR3 amino acids: CASSLDGTGGLETQYF. In DNA, the CDR3 is TGCGCCAGCAGCTTGGACGGGACAGGGGGCTTGGAGACCCAGTACTTC.

The gene calls are TRBV15 and TRBJ1-2, with D possibly matching TRBD1 (5 bases). This CDR3 has 15 amino acids. Per germline, CDR1 LNHNV and CDR2 YYDKDF (reference sequence). V lost 1 base, J lost 5 bases, and 14 bases lay in between. CDR3 in amino acids: CATSRGEGRGYGYTF. The CDR3 coding sequence is TGTGCCACCAGCAGAGGTGAAGGCCGGGGGTATGGCTACACCTTC. The full variable domain, rest sourced from reference TRBV15 and TRBJ1-2, is DAMVIQNPRYQVTQFGKPVTLSCSQTLNHNVMYWYQQKSSQAPKLLFHYYDKDFNNEADTPDNFQSRRPNTSFCFLDIRSPGLGDTAMYLCATSRGEGRGYGYTFGSGTRLTVV.